A selection of T cell receptor beta chains follows, all from one sample in a study of vaccination and CD4 T cells after COVID-19. No antigens are known for them. TCRdb re-called the PCR reads through MiXCR, storing one row per CDR3 protein. In the table there are 6,500 to 8,500 distinct CDR3 sequences, roughly 70% of which are singletons. The sample was CD4+ T cells from blood, cultured in vitro. Receptors originate from a human donor who had recovered from COVID-19. The CDR3 runs from the conserved cysteine through the conserved F or W. Fields, in order: V gene, D gene, clone size, J gene, CDR3 DNA, CDR3 protein. A D gene is named only where the DNA matches it firmly. The listing skips clone size in some rows; elsewhere it reads once, few, many or a size class.

TRBV15	NA	once	TRBJ1-5	TGTGCCACCAGCAGATTCAGGGATAGCAATCAGCCCCAGCATTTT	CATSRFRDSNQPQHF
TRBV20-1	TRBD1	NA	TRBJ2-3	TGCAGTGCTGTGTGGGGACAGGGACACACAGATACGCAGTATTTT	CSAVWGQGHTDTQYF
TRBV28	NA	NA	TRBJ1-5	TGTGCCAGCAGTTTGGGACCCTCCTCGCCCCAGCATTTT	CASSLGPSSPQHF
TRBV12-3/TRBV12-4	NA	NA	TRBJ2-1	TGTGCCAGCAGTTTTTGGACAGACAACAATGAGCAGTTCTTC	CASSFWTDNNEQFF
TRBV20-1	TRBD1	NA	TRBJ1-2	TGCAGTGCGACTACCCCGACAGGGGGGGGAAATGGCTACACCTTC	CSATTPTGGGNGYTF
TRBV7-2	NA	NA	TRBJ2-7	TGTGCCAGCAGCCCCTGGACAGGAGGGTCCTACGAGCAGTACTTC	CASSPWTGGSYEQYF
TRBV7-3	NA	once	TRBJ1-1	TGTGCCAGCAGCTTACTGGGGGTTAGCACTGAAGCTTTCTTT	CASSLLGVSTEAFF
TRBV18	NA	NA	TRBJ1-1	TGTGCCAGCTCACCTTCGATGAACACTGAAGCTTTCTTT	CASSPSMNTEAFF
TRBV11-2	TRBD1	few	TRBJ2-7	TGTGCCAGCAGCATACAACCGGGACAGTCCTACGAGCAGTACTTC	CASSIQPGQSYEQYF
TRBV28	TRBD1	NA	TRBJ1-2	TGTGCCAGCAGGAAGACAGGGAGGGATGGCTACACCTTC	CASRKTGRDGYTF
TRBV7-9	NA	NA	TRBJ1-1	TGTGCCAGCAGCTTATCCGCAGGGATTGCGGCTTTCTTT	CASSLSAGIAAFF
TRBV6-2/TRBV6-3	TRBD2	medium-sized	TRBJ2-1	TGTGCCAGCAGTTACCCACTAGCGGGAGTGGTAAATGAGCAGTTCTTC	CASSYPLAGVVNEQFF
TRBV20-1	TRBD1	NA	TRBJ1-6	TGCAGTGCCAGAGGACAGGTTAATTCACCCCTCCACTTT	CSARGQVNSPLHF
TRBV7-2	NA	NA	TRBJ1-2	TGTGCCAGCAACCCCAATTCTAACTATGGCTACACCTTC	CASNPNSNYGYTF
TRBV20-1	NA	NA	TRBJ2-2	TGCAGTGCTAGCCCCATGAACACCGGGGAGCTGTTTTTT	CSASPMNTGELFF
TRBV6-1	NA	few	TRBJ1-5	TGTGCCAGCTTGTACAGGGCAGAAGTCAATCAGCCCCAGCATTTT	CASLYRAEVNQPQHF
TRBV10-3	NA	NA	TRBJ1-1	TGTGCCATCAGTGAGTCCAGAATGAACACTGAAGCTTTCTTT	CAISESRMNTEAFF
TRBV25-1	TRBD1	NA	TRBJ2-7	TGTGCCAGCAGTGATTGGCAGGGGGCAGCGGACGAGCAGTACTTC	CASSDWQGAADEQYF
TRBV6-1	NA	NA	TRBJ1-3	TGTGCCAGCCGGGCAGGAAACACCATATATTTT	CASRAGNTIYF
TRBV5-1	NA	NA	TRBJ1-1	TGCGCCAGCAGCCCGGGGGTAAGGACTGAAGCTTTCTTT	CASSPGVRTEAFF
TRBV24-1	NA	few	TRBJ1-5	TGTGCCACCAGAGCCCATAGCAATCAGCCCCAGCATTTT	CATRAHSNQPQHF
TRBV7-9	NA	NA	TRBJ2-2	TGTGCCAGCAGCTCATATAACAGGTTCGGGTCCGGGGAGCTGTTTTTT	CASSSYNRFGSGELFF
TRBV6-2/TRBV6-3	TRBD1	NA	TRBJ1-5	TGTGCCAGCAGGCTAGGGACAGGGTTCAATCAGCCCCAGCATTTT	CASRLGTGFNQPQHF
TRBV6-4	NA	NA	TRBJ1-5	TGTGCCAGCAGTGACTATGAAGGTCAGCCCCAGCATTTT	CASSDYEGQPQHF
TRBV20-1	NA	few	TRBJ1-3	TGCAGTGCTAGTAGACAGGGAAACACCATATATTTT	CSASRQGNTIYF
TRBV19	TRBD2	NA	TRBJ2-1	TGTGCCAGTAGTATAGTTTTGGTACTAGCGGGAAGCAATGAGCAGTTCTTC	CASSIVLVLAGSNEQFF
TRBV6-1	TRBD1	NA	TRBJ1-2	TGTGCCAGCAGTGAAGTAACAGGACAGGCCTTTTATGGCTACACCTTC	CASSEVTGQAFYGYTF
TRBV6-1	NA	NA	TRBJ1-2	TGTGCCAGCAGTGAAGCGAGGGGACGGGAGAGATGGAGTTATGGCTACACCTTC	CASSEARGRERWSYGYTF
TRBV19	NA	NA	TRBJ2-3	TGTGCCAGTAGGGATGGGCGGAGACCCCGTTCAGATACGCAGTATTTT	CASRDGRRPRSDTQYF
TRBV20-1	TRBD1	NA	TRBJ1-2	TGCAGTGCAATACGACAGGGAAACTATGGCTACACCTTC	CSAIRQGNYGYTF
TRBV6-1	TRBD1	NA	TRBJ1-5	TGTGCCAGCAGCTTCGGACAGGCGGGGAATCAGCCCCAGCATTTT	CASSFGQAGNQPQHF
TRBV6-5	TRBD2	medium-sized	TRBJ2-5	TGTGCCAGCAGTTACGCGGGGGGAAAGGGAGAGACCCAGTACTTC	CASSYAGGKGETQYF
TRBV6-2/TRBV6-3	TRBD1	NA	TRBJ1-2	TGTGCCAGCAGACCCCAGGGGGAGGTCTATGGCTACACCTTC	CASRPQGEVYGYTF